The rows below give T cell receptor beta chains drawn from one sample of a study of blood T cell repertoires in COVID-19. Clones were sequenced by immunoSEQ multiplex PCR, and TCRdb holds only the in-frame ones, with some missing. The sample records around 220,000 clones, roughly 84% being singletons. Sequences were obtained from peripheral blood. The receptor source for this set is a woman between 40 and 50 years old with active or convalescent COVID-19. CDR3s include the opening cysteine and the closing phenylalanine or tryptophan. The D gene is left open where the match is weak. Part of the rows lack a size; the others show once, few, many or a class for expanded clones.

clone size,V gene,D gene,J gene,CDR3 DNA,CDR3 protein
.,TRBV9,.,TRBJ1-2,TGTGCCAGCAGCGACACGGAGGGCCGAACCGGCTACACCTTC,CASSDTEGRTGYTF
.,TRBV2,.,TRBJ1-1,TGTGCCAGCAGTGGTCGTAGCGGAGCGGACACTGAAGCTTTCTTT,CASSGRSGADTEAFF
.,TRBV6-6,.,TRBJ1-2,TGTGCCAGCAGTTACTCGGCGGCCGTCGGCTACACCTTC,CASSYSAAVGYTF
many,TRBV3-1/TRBV3-2,TRBD1,TRBJ1-2,TGTGCCAGCAGCCCACAGGGGCTAGATGGCTACACCTTC,CASSPQGLDGYTF
once,TRBV5-6,.,TRBJ1-1,TGTGCCAGCAGCTTGGCGGGCTACAGGGAGAACACTGAAGCTTTCTTT,CASSLAGYRENTEAFF
.,TRBV6-5,TRBD1,TRBJ1-5,TGTGCCAGCAGGGCAGGGGGCCTAGGGGGGCCCCAGCATTTT,CASRAGGLGGPQHF
.,TRBV12-5,.,TRBJ2-1,TGTGCTAGTGGCTTTACTGGGGGCCGGCCGAGGGAGCAGTTCTTC,CASGFTGGRPREQFF
.,TRBV25-1,.,TRBJ2-3,TGTGCCAGCAGTTCCTCCACAGATACGCAGTATTTT,CASSSSTDTQYF
.,TRBV5-6,.,TRBJ2-6,TGTGCCAGCAGGTTGTGGACAGCGGACTCTGGGGCCAACGTCCTGACTTTC,CASRLWTADSGANVLTF
.,TRBV5-1,.,TRBJ1-1,TGCGCCAGCAGCGTGCGAGGCACAGGGAACACTGAAGCTTTCTTT,CASSVRGTGNTEAFF
.,TRBV6-5,TRBD1,TRBJ1-2,TGTGCCAGCAGTTACTCTCAGGGGGTGAGCTACACCTTC,CASSYSQGVSYTF
.,TRBV6-6,.,TRBJ1-4,TGTGCCAGCAGTTACTCGCAGGGGTGGACTAATGAAAAACTGTTTTTT,CASSYSQGWTNEKLFF
.,TRBV12-3/TRBV12-4,.,TRBJ1-6,TGTGCCAGCAGTTTCCAGGGCGCACCCCTCCACTTT,CASSFQGAPLHF
.,TRBV4-1,.,TRBJ2-7,TGCGCCAGCAGCCAAGGGAGGGGTAGCTCCTACGAGCAGTACTTC,CASSQGRGSSYEQYF
.,TRBV27,TRBD2,TRBJ2-7,TGTGCCAGCGCCCGGACTAGCGGGGCCAAATACGAGCAGTACTTC,CASARTSGAKYEQYF
.,TRBV29-1,TRBD1,TRBJ1-1,TGCAGCGTCCCGGGACAGATGAACACTGAAGCTTTCTTT,CSVPGQMNTEAFF
once,TRBV27,.,TRBJ1-1,TGTGCCAGCAGTTATAGGGGTCTGGGGGGGAACACTGAAGCTTTCTTT,CASSYRGLGGNTEAFF